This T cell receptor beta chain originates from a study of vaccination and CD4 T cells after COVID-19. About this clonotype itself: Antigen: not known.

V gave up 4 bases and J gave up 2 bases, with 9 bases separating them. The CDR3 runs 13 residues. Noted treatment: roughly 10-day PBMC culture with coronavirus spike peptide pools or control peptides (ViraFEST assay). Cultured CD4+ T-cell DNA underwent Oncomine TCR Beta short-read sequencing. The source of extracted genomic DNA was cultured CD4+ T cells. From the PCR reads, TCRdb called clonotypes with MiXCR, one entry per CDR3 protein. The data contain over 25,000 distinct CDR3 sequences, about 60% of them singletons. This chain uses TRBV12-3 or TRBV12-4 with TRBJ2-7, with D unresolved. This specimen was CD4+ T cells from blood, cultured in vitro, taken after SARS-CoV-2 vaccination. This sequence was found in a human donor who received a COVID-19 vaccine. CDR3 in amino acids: CASSWRSPYEQYF. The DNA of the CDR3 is TGTGCCAGCAGTTGGCGGAGTCCCTACGAGCAGTACTTC.